These T cell receptor beta chains were read from a single sample in a study of T-cell reconstitution after alpha-beta-depleted transplantation in children. In TCRdb, the PCR reads were re-called with MiXCR into one record per CDR3 protein. The sample yields 220,000 or so distinct CDR3 sequences, around 7.8% seen once. The sequences come from PBMCs, mostly from graft donor cells, collected 180 days after TCRalphabeta/CD19-depleted stem cell transplant. These receptors all stem from a male patient younger than 18 who had a stem cell transplant for acute lymphoblastic leukemia, so the T cells may come from the graft donor. CDR3s leave out the opening cysteine and the closing phenylalanine or tryptophan. The order of the fields is J gene, V gene, CDR3 protein.

j_call: TRBJ2-1
v_call: TRBV5-1
cdr3_aa: ASSSPGAGRNEQF

j_call: TRBJ2-2
v_call: TRBV5-4
cdr3_aa: ASSSIPGQTVAGELF

j_call: TRBJ2-7
v_call: TRBV5-1
cdr3_aa: ASKYRMGVDEQY

j_call: TRBJ2-7
v_call: TRBV7-2
cdr3_aa: ASSLGLVYEQY

j_call: TRBJ1-2
v_call: TRBV5-4
cdr3_aa: ASSLGVSNYGYT

j_call: TRBJ1-4
v_call: TRBV7-9
cdr3_aa: ASSVDGLGDEKLF

j_call: TRBJ2-3
v_call: TRBV29-1
cdr3_aa: SVTSAGTDTQY

j_call: TRBJ1-3
v_call: TRBV3-1
cdr3_aa: ASSPRDTFSGNTIY

j_call: TRBJ2-5
v_call: TRBV12-3/TRBV12-4
cdr3_aa: ASSVWTDQETQY

j_call: TRBJ1-5
v_call: TRBV28
cdr3_aa: ASRSPTFWDSEGQPQH

j_call: TRBJ1-4
v_call: TRBV19
cdr3_aa: ASSPGTAFEKLF

j_call: TRBJ2-5
v_call: TRBV7-2
cdr3_aa: ASSWGTSSQVTQY